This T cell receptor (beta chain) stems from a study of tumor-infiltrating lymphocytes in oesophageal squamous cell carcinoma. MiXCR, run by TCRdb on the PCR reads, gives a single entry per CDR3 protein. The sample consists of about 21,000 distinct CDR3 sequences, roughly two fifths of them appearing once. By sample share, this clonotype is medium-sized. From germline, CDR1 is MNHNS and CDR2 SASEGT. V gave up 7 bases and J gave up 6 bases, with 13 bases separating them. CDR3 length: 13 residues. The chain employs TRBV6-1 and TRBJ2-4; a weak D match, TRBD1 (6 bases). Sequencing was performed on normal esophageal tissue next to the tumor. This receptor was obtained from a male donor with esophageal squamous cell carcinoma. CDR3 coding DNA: TGTGCCAGCACCACAGGGATGGGAAACATTCAGTACTTC. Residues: CASTTGMGNIQYF.